This TCR beta chain was identified during a study of graft-versus-host responses after intestinal transplantation (dated by TCRdb to about 2021). Turning to the overall study: The transplants that recipients received were multivisceral, liver-intestinal, or isolated intestinal. All recipients received anti-thymocyte globulin induction followed by maintenance tacrolimus and steroids for 3 to 4 years. After intestinal transplantation, graft-versus-host and host-versus-graft alloreactive T cell clones in the graft, circulation and bone marrow were tracked using bulk TCR-beta CDR3 sequencing. To identify alloreactive clones, pre-transplant mixed lymphocyte reaction products were sequenced and then compared with unstimulated pre-transplant donor and recipient T cells. The cohort enrolled 20 to 25 intestinal transplant recipients including one retransplant, and a few patients lacking pretransplant specimens were excluded. Donor T cell macrochimerism was defined as a peak of at least 4% donor T cells among recipient peripheral blood mononuclear cells. Instead of going to the commercial service, samples from a few later patients were sequenced in-house on an Illumina MiSeq and processed with MiXCR. Study-level results and caveats: GvH clones were found in recipient bone marrow, and some of the GvH clones appeared earlier in ileal mucosa or blood, which is consistent with an intestinal mucosal origin. The relatively low number and heterogeneity of intestinal transplant patients limited the conclusions. High GvH to HvG T cell clonal ratios were observed in the allografts of patients with donor T cell macrochimerism. Early after transplant, declines in HvG clones were associated with peak levels of circulating GvH clones.

From the cysteine through the phenylalanine, the CDR3 covers 17 amino acids. The sequence is cut down to CDR3 DNA, 51 bases in frame from base 1. V sheds 5 bases and J sheds 0 bases, leaving 17 bases between their ends. CDR1 SEHNR and CDR2 FQNEAQ were looked up in the germline V gene (reference sequence). Note on this clone: What antigen it recognizes has not been identified. Nothing much larger sits one base from this clone, and base qualities are not available.

This specimen's time point label, interpreted: cells obtained before transplantation from donor or recipient. CD3+CD4+ and CD3+CD8+ populations were FACS-sorted from unstimulated pre-transplant donor and recipient cells taken from spleen or lymph nodes. Libraries were constructed by the immunoSEQ multiplex PCR assay. For most patients, genomic DNA was isolated with the Qiagen DNeasy Blood and Tissue Kit and shipped frozen to Adaptive Biotechnologies for TCR sequencing. For most patients, high-throughput TCR-beta CDR3 sequencing of genomic DNA was performed by Adaptive Biotechnologies. Processing in the source paper ran as follows. TCR sequencing data were retrieved from Adaptive's ImmunoSEQ software for 15 to 20 patients, whereas a few other patients were processed with MiXCR and VDJtools. To correct CD4 versus CD8 sorting errors, any sequence found in both subsets at a frequency ratio below 5:1 was removed. CDR3 nucleotide sequences shared by donor and recipient were removed because the origin of these sequences could not be assigned. To be classed as alloreactive, a clone needed at least 2-fold expansion over unstimulated cells and a minimum CFSE-low frequency of 0.002% (template counts) or 0.001% (read counts). A clone was considered mappable if detected in the sequenced pre-transplant spleen, lymph node, or MLR CFSE-low populations of the donor or recipient. Cumulative frequency of alloreactive clones was calculated as a percentage of all sequences weighted by copy number. Drawn from immuneACCESS, this table holds only the in-frame rearrangements with V and J called that TCRdb kept. Clones are partly lost; checked studies trace under half to an unresolved V gene and leave the rest unexplained. Clonal size and the V and J genes are those of that table, whereas D and trimming came from the DNA. The sample table shows tens of thousands of clones, and around 90% are seen once. The leading ten clones occupy 2% to 3% of the sample.

This TCR was sampled from a human donor who received an intestinal transplant. This specimen consisted of unstimulated CD8+ T cells sorted from spleen or lymph node cells, obtained before intestinal transplant. The rearrangement combines TRBV7-9 with TRBJ1-3; a confident D gene designation cannot be given. CDR3 reads: CASSAPPILFSGNTIYF. The DNA sequence follows: TGTGCCAGCAGCGCCCCCCCGATACTCTTCTCTGGAAACACCATATATTTT. The reference TRBV7-9 and TRBJ1-3 proteins fill in what lies around the CDR3, so the full variable domain reads DTGVSQNPRHKITKRGQNVTFRCDPISEHNRLYWYRQTLGQGPEFLTYFQNEAQLEKSRLLSDRFSAERPKGSFSTLEIQRTEQGDSAMYLCASSAPPILFSGNTIYFGEGSWLTVV.